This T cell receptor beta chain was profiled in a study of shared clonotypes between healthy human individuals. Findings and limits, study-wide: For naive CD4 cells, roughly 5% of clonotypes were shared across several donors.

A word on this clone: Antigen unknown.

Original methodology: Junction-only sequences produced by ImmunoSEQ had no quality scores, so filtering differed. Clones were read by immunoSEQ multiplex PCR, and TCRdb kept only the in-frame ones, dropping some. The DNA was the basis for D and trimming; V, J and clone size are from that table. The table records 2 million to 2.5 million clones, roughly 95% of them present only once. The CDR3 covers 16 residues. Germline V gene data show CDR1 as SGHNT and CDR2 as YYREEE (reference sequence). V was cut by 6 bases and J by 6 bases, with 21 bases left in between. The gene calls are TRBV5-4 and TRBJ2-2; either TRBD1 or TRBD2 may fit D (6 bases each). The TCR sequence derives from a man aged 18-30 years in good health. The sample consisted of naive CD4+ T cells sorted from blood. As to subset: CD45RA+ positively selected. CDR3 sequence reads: CASTRKGGKDAGELFF. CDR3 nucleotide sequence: TGTGCCAGCACTCGCAAAGGGGGGAAGGACGCCGGGGAGCTGTTTTTT.